There are many counts of the clone carrying this TCR beta chain. The data originate from a study of blood T cells in healthy people across ages. Study-wide context: About one barcoded TCR beta cDNA was captured per two T cells.

With a J-beta primer mix and a sample-barcoded 5' primer, a second PCR ran about 6 to 11 cycles. TCRdb itself ran the 5' RACE reads through MiXCR, one entry per CDR3 protein. The sample carries around 870,000 distinct CDR3 sequences, about 30% recorded once. CDR3 length: 16 amino acids. The V and J ends lost 2 bases and 0 bases respectively, with 11 bases between them. From germline, CDR1 is MNHNS and CDR2 SASEGT. V is TRBV6-1 and J is TRBJ2-1; the D is unclear. The receptor was isolated from a woman older than 75 in good health. The sequenced sample was blood. CDR3 amino acids: CASSENLGRSYNEQFF. For the CDR3, the DNA is TGTGCCAGCAGTGAAAATTTGGGTCGCTCCTACAATGAGCAGTTCTTC.